The 23 T cell receptor beta chains below come from one sample, sequenced in a study of cytomegalovirus exposure and HLA in healthy donors. Method: immunoSEQ multiplex PCR; TCRdb's copy keeps in-frame clones and lacks some. This table holds over 120,000 clones, approximately 94% found once. Sequencing was carried out using PBMCs. These receptors all stem from a man between 18 and 29 years old in good health and CMV-seropositive.

The chain recombines TRBV4-1 with TRBJ2-2, with 8 bases aligning to TRBD2. Losses at the gene ends were 3 bases for V and 4 bases for J; bases not matched to a gene: 4. This CDR3 contains 15 residues. The germline gives CDR1 MGHRA, CDR2 YSYEKL. CDR3 in DNA: TGCGCCAGCAGCCACCTCGCGGGAGGCACCGGGGAGCTGTTTTTT. Translating gives CASSHLAGGTGELFF.

The chain employs TRBV5-1 and TRBJ2-7; 11 bases map to TRBD2. J lost 2 bases, V lost 4 bases, and 8 bases had no gene match. From germline, CDR1 is SGHRS and CDR2 YFSETQ. The CDR3 is 16 amino acids. This CDR3 reads CASSPTLAGGAYEQYF. CDR3 bases: TGCGCCAGCAGCCCAACTCTAGCGGGAGGCGCCTACGAGCAGTACTTC.

The chain has TRBV19 and TRBJ2-7; maybe TRBD1 (7 bases). The CDR3 runs to 14 residues. Between the trimmed V and J ends, which lost 3 bases and 7 bases, there was a span of 16 bases. Per germline, CDR1 LNHDA and CDR2 SQIVND (reference sequence). CDR3 sequence: CASSMGTARGEQYF. The CDR3 bases are TGTGCCAGTAGTATGGGGACAGCACGGGGGGAGCAGTACTTC.

The CDR3 spells CARSFSGANTGELFF. CDR3 DNA sequence: TGTGCCAGAAGCTTTAGCGGGGCGAACACCGGGGAGCTGTTTTTT. This rearrangement joins TRBV5-3 to TRBJ2-2, with 8 bases fitting TRBD2. TRBV5-3 is an ORF for which the function is uncertain. The CDR3 sequence is 15 residues long. The V and J ends lost 2 bases and 0 bases, in that order; junction bases with no gene match: 0.

The chain carries TRBV28 and TRBJ1-1; TRBD1 aligns across 8 bases. The length of the CDR3 is 14 residues. The germline CDR1 and CDR2 sequences are MDHEN and SYDVKM. Trimming removed 5 bases from V and 4 bases from J; junction bases left unmatched: 6. The CDR3 loop reads CASSHGQGSTEAFF. CDR3 nucleotides: TGTGCCAGCAGTCATGGACAGGGAAGCACTGAAGCTTTCTTT.

This clone showed up just once. The gene calls are TRBV27 and TRBJ1-4, with D uncertain. The CDR3 runs 14 residues. Trimming removed 3 bases from V and 10 bases from J, with 15 bases in between. Germline CDR1 MNHEY, CDR2 SMNVEV (reference sequence). CDR3 in DNA: TGTGCCAGCAGTTTGATGGGCTTGGAGGGAAAACTGTTTTTT. It encodes CASSLMGLEGKLFF.

This chain links TRBV11-2 with TRBJ2-6, with TRBD1 as a possible D gene (6 bases). V shed 5 bases and J shed 2 bases, with 16 bases lying between them. This CDR3 is built from 17 residues. Germline V gene sequence: CDR1 SGHAT, CDR2 FQNNGV. CDR3 bases: TGTGCCAGCAGCCGCATCGAGGGGGTGGCTGGGGCCAACGTCCTGACTTTC. It is translated as CASSRIEGVAGANVLTF.

V and J are TRBV9 and TRBJ2-7; possible D gene TRBD2, 6 bases. Looked up from germline, CDR1 is SGDLS and CDR2 is YYNGEE. The CDR3 has 15 amino acids. The V and J ends lost 0 bases and 3 bases respectively, with 13 bases between them. CDR3 loop: CASSVGGTNVYEQYF. As DNA, the CDR3 is TGTGCCAGCAGCGTAGGCGGGACGAATGTCTACGAGCAGTACTTC.

The V gene is TRBV18, the J gene TRBJ2-5; D is possibly TRBD1 (5 bases). V lost 4 bases and J 0 bases, leaving 12 bases between the germline ends. CDR3 length equals 15 residues. Germline lookup yields CDR1 KGHSH and CDR2 LQKENI. The DNA for the CDR3 is TGTGCCAGCTCACTCCAGGGCAGGGACCAAGAGACCCAGTACTTC. Its translation is CASSLQGRDQETQYF.

The V and J genes are TRBV2 and TRBJ1-6; D not resolved. The CDR3 spans 14 residues. CDR1 and CDR2 from the germline V gene are SNHLY and FYNNEI. V was cut by 3 bases and J by 7 bases, with 10 bases left in between. The CDR3 region has the DNA TGTGCCAGCAGTGAGGGCAGAGGGAATTCACCCCTCCACTTT. Residues: CASSEGRGNSPLHF.

J is TRBJ1-2 and V is TRBV9; tentatively, D is TRBD1 (6 bases). The germline V gene has CDR1 SGDLS and CDR2 YYNGEE. This CDR3 comprises 16 residues. Trimming took off 3 bases at V and 4 bases at J, with 19 bases between the two ends. The CDR3 bases are TGTGCCAGCAGCGCTTACAGGGACGGCGTGTTCTATGGCTACACCTTC. This gives the protein CASSAYRDGVFYGYTF.

This sequence joins TRBV30 and TRBJ1-2; the D gene is possibly TRBD1 (5 bases). Germline CDR1 reads GTSNPN; CDR2 reads SVGIG (reference sequence). V was shortened by 7 bases and J by 2 bases, with 11 bases between the two germline ends. CDR3 length equals 12 residues. This CDR3 is CAFVGGNYGYTF. The CDR3 DNA sequence: TGTGCCTTTGTGGGGGGAAACTATGGCTACACCTTC.

The rearrangement joins TRBV6-1 to TRBJ2-4; D might be TRBD2 (6 bases). CDR1 MNHNS and CDR2 SASEGT come from the germline V gene. The CDR3 runs 15 residues. Trimming cost V 4 bases and J 1 base, with 11 bases left between them. This CDR3 reads CASSVGGSAKNIQYF. In DNA form, the CDR3 reads TGTGCCAGCAGTGTTGGGGGGTCGGCCAAAAACATTCAGTACTTC.

CDR3 loop: CASRREGPNTGELFF. In nucleotides, the CDR3 is TGTGCCAGCAGACGGGAGGGTCCGAACACCGGGGAGCTGTTTTTT. J is TRBJ2-2 and V is TRBV4-2; 8 bases align to TRBD2. V lost 6 bases and J lost 0; bases outside the gene matches: 3. The CDR3 runs to 15 residues. From germline, CDR1 is LGHNA and CDR2 YNFKEQ.

This chain connects TRBV15 to TRBJ2-1; 15 bases agree with TRBD2. Trimming removed 3 bases from V and 7 bases from J; junction bases left unmatched: 4. The CDR3 spans 16 residues. Germline V lookup: CDR1 LNHNV, CDR2 YYDKDF (reference sequence). This chain's CDR3 is CATSRGGTSGRNEQFF. In nucleotides, the CDR3 is TGTGCCACCAGCAGGGGGGGGACTAGCGGGAGGAATGAGCAGTTCTTC.

In the case of this clone: One end of the junction does not line up with germline, which may come from a read error. The chain is built from TRBV30 and TRBJ2-5; TRBD2 matches 7 bases. The V gene's germline CDR1 is GTSNPN and CDR2 SVGIG (reference sequence). The CDR3 has 14 amino acids. Written as DNA, the CDR3 is TGTGCCCGGAGTGGCGGGACTATAGGTCGGACCCAGTACTTC. This gives the protein CARSGGTIGRTQYF.

Remarks on this clone: Germline is not matched at one junction end, which may reflect a read error. This same CDR3 is encoded by further DNA sequences in the sample. The gene calls are TRBV28 and TRBJ2-7, with unresolved D. This CDR3 comprises 10 residues. Germline CDR1 and CDR2: MDHEN and SYDVKM. CDR3 DNA sequence: TGTGCCAGTAGTTCCAACGAGCAGTACTTC. This translates into CASSSNEQYF.

This clone was recorded once. This chain joins TRBV11-2 and TRBJ2-5, with D unclear. Germline V CDR1 and CDR2: SGHAT, FQNNGV. CDR3 size: 15 residues. V was pared by 2 bases and J by 1 base, with 11 bases between. CDR3 residues: CASSLIAAVQETQYF. The DNA of the CDR3 is TGTGCCAGCAGCTTAATTGCGGCGGTCCAAGAGACCCAGTACTTC.

The chain uses TRBV28 and TRBJ2-3; 7 nucleotides line up with TRBD2. The CDR3 loop spans 14 amino acids. V shed 5 bases, J shed 5 bases, and the junction held 7 bases outside the gene matches. The germline V gene has CDR1 MDHEN and CDR2 SYDVKM. The CDR3 coding sequence is TGTGCCAGCAGTCTCCCCACGGGGGGAGATACGCAGTATTTT. The encoded protein is CASSLPTGGDTQYF.

This sequence joins TRBV2 and TRBJ2-7, with 13 bases lining up with TRBD2. V trimming: 3 bases; J trimming: 0 bases; junction bases outside the gene matches: 2. Germline V gene sequence: CDR1 SNHLY, CDR2 FYNNEI. The CDR3 is 16 residues long. The CDR3 DNA reads as TGTGCCAGCAGTGAGGGACTAGCGGGGAGCTCCTACGAGCAGTACTTC. The encoded protein is CASSEGLAGSSYEQYF.

J is TRBJ1-5 and V is TRBV6-1; TRBD1 agrees at 7 bases. Germline V gives CDR1 MNHNS, CDR2 SASEGT. CDR3 length: 15 amino acids. The junction had 7 bases not matched to a gene; V was cut back by 8 bases and J by 0 bases. CDR3 sequence: CASLQGIYSNQPQHF. DNA of the CDR3: TGTGCCAGCCTACAGGGGATTTATAGCAATCAGCCCCAGCATTTT.

The chain combines TRBV5-4 with TRBJ1-2, with a tentative D call TRBD1 (5 bases). CDR3 length: 16 amino acids. Germline V lookup: CDR1 SGHNT, CDR2 YYREEE (reference sequence). The V gene lost 0 bases and the J gene lost 5 bases, with 17 bases spanning the gap. Written as DNA, the CDR3 is TGTGCCAGCAGCTTGGGCCGGCAGGGAGGGTGGTATGGCTACACCTTC. As protein: CASSLGRQGGWYGYTF. Looking up the rest from reference TRBV5-4 and TRBJ1-2 gives the full variable domain: ETGVTQSPTHLIKTRGQQVTLRCSSQSGHNTVSWYQQALGQGPQFIFQYYREEENGRGNFPPRFSGLQFPNYSSELNVNALELDDSALYLCASSLGRQGGWYGYTFGSGTRLTVV.

CDR3: CASSSGTGTRLADTQYF. In DNA, the CDR3 is TGTGCCAGCAGCTCAGGAACCGGGACTAGGTTGGCAGATACGCAGTATTTT. The rearrangement uses TRBV5-4 and TRBJ2-3, with 8 bases that match TRBD2. Per germline, CDR1 SGHNT and CDR2 YYREEE (reference sequence). V gave up 3 bases and J gave up 4 bases; unmatched junction bases: 13. The CDR3 has 17 residues.